The clone carrying this TCR beta chain was picked up a small number of times. Its antigen is currently unknown. The germline V gene has CDR1 MNHEY and CDR2 SVGAGI. This CDR3 has 14 residues. V lost 5 bases to trimming and J lost 4 bases, with 14 bases between them. The sample originates from a study of blood T cells in healthy people across ages. Regarding the study as a whole: When set beside aged donors, long-lived donors presented more naive CD4+ cells and higher diversity. Diversity figures based on one million T cells were deemed too low.

The authors ran a second PCR of roughly 6 to 12 cycles using a sample-barcoded 5' primer and a J-beta primer mix. One entry per CDR3 protein, called by TCRdb with MiXCR from the 5' RACE reads. Of 1 million to 1.2 million distinct CDR3 sequences in the sample, 35% to 40% were seen once. What was sequenced was blood. The TCR was taken from a young man in good health. V usage is TRBV6-5 and J usage is TRBJ1-2; D is possibly TRBD1 (6 bases). The CDR3 region is CASSRQVRGYGYTF. The DNA for the CDR3 is TGTGCCAGCAGTCGACAGGTCCGGGGCTATGGCTACACCTTC.